The TCR beta chain under discussion was sequenced for a study of T-cell reconstitution after alpha-beta-depleted transplantation in children. This clonotype was seen ten or more times. Its antigen remains unknown. The CDR3 covers 15 residues. The V and J ends lost 4 bases and 4 bases respectively, with 16 bases between them. A library of TCRbeta sequences, prepared with unique molecular identifiers, was generated. TCRdb reprocessed the PCR reads with MiXCR, giving one entry per CDR3 protein. Of around 700,000 distinct CDR3 sequences listed, around 13% were seen once; the top ten hold 0.75% to 0.85%. Broader study findings: A year had passed since transplant, and T-cell counts and diversity by then came mostly from newly produced T cells. Day-60 TCRbeta diversity that was high in some patients was derived from surviving recipient T cells and thymic progenitors.

This receptor was identified in a girl aged 2 to 10 with congenital amegakaryocytic thrombocytopenia, due to receive a stem cell transplant. This rearrangement joins TRBV12-3 or TRBV12-4 to TRBJ1-2; D not resolved. The material sequenced was PBMCs, taken before TCRalphabeta/CD19-depleted stem cell transplant. The CDR3 reads CASSSRENSLYGYTF. CDR3 in DNA: TGTGCCAGCAGTTCGCGCGAGAACAGCCTCTATGGCTACACCTTC.